The 6 T cell receptor beta chains in this list originate from one sample, sequenced in a study of PD-1 blockade in classical Hodgkin lymphoma (dated by TCRdb to the early 2020s). The label giving this sample's time point can be read as: cycle 2 day 1 (C2D1) of nivolumab. Every trial patient had relapsed after autologous stem cell transplantation, and cohorts A, B and C differed in prior brentuximab vedotin exposure. Libraries were prepared through the immunoSEQ multiplex PCR assay. The table comes from immuneACCESS by way of TCRdb, which keeps in-frame sequences with V and J called. Part of the clones is missing from these tables; in studies checked, under half for an unresolved V gene and the rest for unknown reasons. This sample gives 100,000 or so clones in total; roughly 89% of them show up just once. The top ten constitute around 7% of the sample. The sample was peripheral blood mononuclear cells (PBMCs), taken before the second cycle of nivolumab. These receptors all come from a human donor with classical Hodgkin lymphoma.

J is TRBJ2-4 and V is TRBV5-8, with D unresolved. The germline CDR1 and CDR2 sequences are SGHTS and YDEGEE. Trimming cost V 0 bases and J 2 bases, with 15 bases left between them. The CDR3 has 17 amino acids. CDR3 sequence (DNA): TGTGCCAGCAGCTTGGTTGGCGTCAGCCTCTCCAAAAACATTCAGTACTTC. This encodes CASSLVGVSLSKNIQYF.

The chain employs TRBV28 and TRBJ1-1, with D unclear. This CDR3 is built from 14 residues. Trimming stripped 8 bases from V and 8 bases from J, with 21 bases between. The germline V gene has CDR1 MDHEN and CDR2 SYDVKM. The CDR3 region has the DNA TGTGCCAGCCATTTAAGGCAAGACGGTTACGAAGCTTTCTTT. This translates into CASHLRQDGYEAFF. Supplemented by reference TRBV28 and TRBJ1-1, the full variable domain reads DVKVTQSSRYLVKRTGEKVFLECVQDMDHENMFWYRQDPGLGLRLIYFSYDVKMKEKGDIPEGYSVSREKKERFSLILESASTNQTSMYLCASHLRQDGYEAFFGQGTRLTVV.

J is TRBJ2-1 and V is TRBV7-2; TRBD1 agrees at 11 bases. After removal of 0 bases from V and 5 bases from J, the junction contained 3 bases not matched to a gene. This CDR3 comprises 16 residues. Germline CDR1 and CDR2: SGHTA and FQGNSA. Here the CDR3 DNA reads TGTGCCAGCAGCTTAGCGTGGACAGGGGGCAACAATGAGCAGTTCTTC. This gives the protein CASSLAWTGGNNEQFF.

The V gene is TRBV7-2, the J gene TRBJ2-7; TRBD2 matches at 9 bases. After removal of 1 base from V and 0 bases from J, the junction contained 7 bases not matched to a gene. CDR3 length equals 17 residues. Per germline, CDR1 SGHTA and CDR2 FQGNSA. DNA for the CDR3: TGTGCCAGCAGCTTAGAATTAAGCGGGGGGCTCTCCTACGAGCAGTACTTC. It codes for CASSLELSGGLSYEQYF.

This chain links TRBV7-9 with TRBJ2-3, with no clear D. The germline V gene has CDR1 SEHNR and CDR2 FQNEAQ (reference sequence). Trimming took off 7 bases at V and 6 bases at J, with 14 bases between the two ends. This CDR3 has 13 residues. CDR3 region: CASIDSDGDTQYF. CDR3 coding DNA: TGTGCCAGCATCGACTCAGATGGGGATACGCAGTATTTT.

The rearrangement uses TRBV18 and TRBJ2-7, with 9 nucleotides matching TRBD2. CDR3 length: 16 residues. V lost 3 bases to trimming and J lost 2 bases; unmatched junction nucleotides: 8. The germline V gene has CDR1 KGHSH and CDR2 LQKENI. The CDR3 DNA follows: TGTGCCAGCTCACCCCAACGACTAGCGGTTACCTACGAGCAGTACTTC. This gives the protein CASSPQRLAVTYEQYF.